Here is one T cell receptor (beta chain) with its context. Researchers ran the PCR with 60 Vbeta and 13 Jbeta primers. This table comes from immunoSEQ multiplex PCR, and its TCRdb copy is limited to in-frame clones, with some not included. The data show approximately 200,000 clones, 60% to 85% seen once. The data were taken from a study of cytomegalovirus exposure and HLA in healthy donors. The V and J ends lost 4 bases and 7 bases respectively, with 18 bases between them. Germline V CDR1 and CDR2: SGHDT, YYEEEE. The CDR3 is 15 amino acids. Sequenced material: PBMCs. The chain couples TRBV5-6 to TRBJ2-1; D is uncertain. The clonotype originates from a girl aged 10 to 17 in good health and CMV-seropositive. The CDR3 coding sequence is TGTGCCAGCAGCCGAACGAACTACTTCGGGAATGAGCAGTTCTTC. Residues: CASSRTNYFGNEQFF.